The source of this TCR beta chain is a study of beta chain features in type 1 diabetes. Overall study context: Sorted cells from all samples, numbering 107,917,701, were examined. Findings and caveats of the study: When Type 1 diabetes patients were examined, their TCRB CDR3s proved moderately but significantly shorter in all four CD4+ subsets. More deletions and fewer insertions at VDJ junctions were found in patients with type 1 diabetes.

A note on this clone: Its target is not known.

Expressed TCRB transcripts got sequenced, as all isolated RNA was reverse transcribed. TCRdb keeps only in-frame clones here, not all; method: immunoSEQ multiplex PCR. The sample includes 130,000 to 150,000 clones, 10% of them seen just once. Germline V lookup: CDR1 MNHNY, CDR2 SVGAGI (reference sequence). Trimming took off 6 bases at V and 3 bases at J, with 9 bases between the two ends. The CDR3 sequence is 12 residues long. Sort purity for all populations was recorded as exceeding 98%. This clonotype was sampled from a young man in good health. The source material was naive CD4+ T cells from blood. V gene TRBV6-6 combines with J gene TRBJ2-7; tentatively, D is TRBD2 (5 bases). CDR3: CASSSDFYEQYF. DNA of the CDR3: TGTGCCAGCAGCTCGGACTTCTACGAGCAGTACTTC.